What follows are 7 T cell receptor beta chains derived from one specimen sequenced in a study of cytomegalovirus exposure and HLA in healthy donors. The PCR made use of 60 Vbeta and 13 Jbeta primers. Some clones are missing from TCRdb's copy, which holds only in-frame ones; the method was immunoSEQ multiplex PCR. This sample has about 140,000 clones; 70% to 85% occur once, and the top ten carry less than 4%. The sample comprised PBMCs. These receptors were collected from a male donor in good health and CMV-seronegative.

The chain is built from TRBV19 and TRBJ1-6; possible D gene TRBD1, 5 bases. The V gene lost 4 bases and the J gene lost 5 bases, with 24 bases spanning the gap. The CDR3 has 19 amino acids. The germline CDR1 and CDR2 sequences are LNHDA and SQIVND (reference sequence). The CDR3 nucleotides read TGTGCCAGTAGTACCCCCCCAACGGGGGGTCATCCCCATAATTCACCCCTCCACTTT. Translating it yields CASSTPPTGGHPHNSPLHF.

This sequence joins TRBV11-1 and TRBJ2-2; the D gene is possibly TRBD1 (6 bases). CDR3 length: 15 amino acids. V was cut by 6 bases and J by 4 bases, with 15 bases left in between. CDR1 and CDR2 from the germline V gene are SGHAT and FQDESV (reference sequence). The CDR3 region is CASRPGTLSTGELFF. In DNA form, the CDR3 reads TGTGCCAGCAGACCCGGGACACTGAGCACCGGGGAGCTGTTTTTT.

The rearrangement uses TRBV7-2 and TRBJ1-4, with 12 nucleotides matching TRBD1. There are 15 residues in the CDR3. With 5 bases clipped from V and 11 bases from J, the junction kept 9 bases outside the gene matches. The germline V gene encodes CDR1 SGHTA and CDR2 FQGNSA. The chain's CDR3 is CASSDSGTGGLKLFF. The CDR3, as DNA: TGTGCCAGCAGCGATTCCGGGACAGGGGGCTTGAAACTGTTTTTT.

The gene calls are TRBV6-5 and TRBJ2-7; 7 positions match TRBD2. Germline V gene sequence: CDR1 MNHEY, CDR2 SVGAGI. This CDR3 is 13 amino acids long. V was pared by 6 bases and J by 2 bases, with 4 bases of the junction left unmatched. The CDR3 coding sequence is TGTGCCAGCAGCGCCGGGACTACCTACGAGCAGTACTTC. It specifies CASSAGTTYEQYF.

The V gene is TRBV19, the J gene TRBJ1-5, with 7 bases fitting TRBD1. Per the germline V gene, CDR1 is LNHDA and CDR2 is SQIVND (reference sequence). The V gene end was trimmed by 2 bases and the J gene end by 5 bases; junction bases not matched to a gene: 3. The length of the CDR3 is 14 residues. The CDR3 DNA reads TGTGCCAGTAGTATATTCCAGGGGGATCAGCCCCAGCATTTT. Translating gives CASSIFQGDQPQHF. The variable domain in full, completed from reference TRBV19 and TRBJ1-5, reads DGGITQSPKYLFRKEGQNVTLSCEQNLNHDAMYWYRQDPGQGLRLIYYSQIVNDFQKGDIAEGYSVSREKKESFPLTVTSAQKNPTAFYLCASSIFQGDQPQHFGDGTRLSIL.

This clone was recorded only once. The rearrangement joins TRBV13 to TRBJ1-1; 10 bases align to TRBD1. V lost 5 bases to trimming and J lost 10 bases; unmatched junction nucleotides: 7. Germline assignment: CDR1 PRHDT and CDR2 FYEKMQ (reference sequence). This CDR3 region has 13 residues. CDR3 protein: CASSADRGRLAFF. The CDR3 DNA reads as TGTGCCAGCAGCGCCGACAGGGGGCGCTTAGCTTTCTTT. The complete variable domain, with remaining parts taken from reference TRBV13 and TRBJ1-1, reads AAGVIQSPRHLIKEKRETATLKCYPIPRHDTVYWYQQGPGQDPQFLISFYEKMQSDKGSIPDRFSAQQFSDYHSELNMSSLELGDSALYFCASSADRGRLAFFGQGTRLTVV.

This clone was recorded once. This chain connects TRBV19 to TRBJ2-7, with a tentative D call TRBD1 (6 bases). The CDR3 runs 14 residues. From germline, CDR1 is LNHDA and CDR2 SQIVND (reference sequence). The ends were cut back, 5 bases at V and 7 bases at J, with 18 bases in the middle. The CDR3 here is CASSSLDTGKEQYF. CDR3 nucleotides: TGTGCCAGTAGTTCTCTCGATACAGGGAAGGAGCAGTACTTC.